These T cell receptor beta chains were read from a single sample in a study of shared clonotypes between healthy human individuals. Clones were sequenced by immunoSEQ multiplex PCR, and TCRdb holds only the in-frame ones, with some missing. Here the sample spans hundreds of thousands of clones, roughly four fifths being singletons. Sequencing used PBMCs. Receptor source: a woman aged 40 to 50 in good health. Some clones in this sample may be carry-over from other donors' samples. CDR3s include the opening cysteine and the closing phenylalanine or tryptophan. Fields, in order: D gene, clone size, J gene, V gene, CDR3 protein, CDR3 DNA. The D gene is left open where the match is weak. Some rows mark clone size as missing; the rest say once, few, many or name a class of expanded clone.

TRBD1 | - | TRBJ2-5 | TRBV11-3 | CASSPGTGRQETQYF | TGTGCCAGCAGCCCTGGGACAGGGAGGCAGGAGACCCAGTACTTC
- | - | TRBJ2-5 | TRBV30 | CAWTVTAETQYF | TGTGCCTGGACAGTAACAGCAGAGACCCAGTACTTC
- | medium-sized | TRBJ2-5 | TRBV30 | CAWRRLLYQETQYF | TGTGCCTGGAGGAGGCTCCTGTACCAAGAGACCCAGTACTTC
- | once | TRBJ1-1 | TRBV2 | CASSATQIMNTEAFF | TGTGCCAGCAGTGCGACACAGATCATGAACACTGAAGCTTTCTTT
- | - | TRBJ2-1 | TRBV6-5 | CASSYSKRVGDNEQFF | TGTGCCAGCAGTTACTCTAAGAGGGTCGGTGACAATGAGCAGTTCTTC
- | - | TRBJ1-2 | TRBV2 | CASSEARSSGGYTF | TGTGCCAGCAGTGAAGCGAGGTCGAGTGGGGGCTACACCTTC
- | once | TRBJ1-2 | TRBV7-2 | CASSTTISNYGYTF | TGTGCCAGCAGCACGACAATTTCTAACTATGGCTACACCTTC
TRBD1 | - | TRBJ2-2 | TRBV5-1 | CASSFETGAAGELFF | TGCGCCAGCAGCTTCGAGACAGGGGCTGCCGGGGAGCTGTTTTTT
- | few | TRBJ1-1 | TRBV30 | CAWTIEAFF | TGTGCCTGGACGATTGAAGCTTTCTTT
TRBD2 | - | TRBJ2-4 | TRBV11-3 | CASSPQRGVAKNIQYF | TGTGCCAGCAGCCCGCAGCGGGGGGTAGCCAAAAACATTCAGTACTTC
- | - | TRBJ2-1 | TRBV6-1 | CASSTYGPYNEQFF | TGTGCCAGCAGTACTTATGGGCCGTACAATGAGCAGTTCTTC
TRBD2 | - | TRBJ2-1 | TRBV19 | CASSVLGLARNEQFF | TGTGCCAGTAGTGTCCTCGGACTAGCGCGGAATGAGCAGTTCTTC
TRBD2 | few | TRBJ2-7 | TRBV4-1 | CASSQDEGLAGYEQYF | TGCGCCAGCAGCCAAGATGAAGGACTAGCGGGCTACGAGCAGTACTTC
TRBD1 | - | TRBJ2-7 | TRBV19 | CASSVSGTGSEQYF | TGTGCCAGTAGTGTCTCCGGGACAGGTAGCGAGCAGTACTTC
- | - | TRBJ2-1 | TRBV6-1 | CASSTATYNEQFF | TGTGCCAGCAGCACAGCGACCTACAATGAGCAGTTCTTC
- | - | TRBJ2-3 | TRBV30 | CAWTGRSPVRDTQYF | TGTGCCTGGACAGGCCGGTCCCCTGTTAGAGATACGCAGTATTTT
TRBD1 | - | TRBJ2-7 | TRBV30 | CAWSPGTGIYEQYF | TGTGCCTGGAGCCCCGGGACAGGCATCTACGAGCAGTACTTC
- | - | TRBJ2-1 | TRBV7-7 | CASSRGGEQFF | TGTGCTAGCAGCAGGGGGGGTGAGCAGTTCTTC
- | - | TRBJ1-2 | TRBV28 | CASSLAGQRGYTF | TGTGCCAGCAGTTTGGCCGGGCAACGAGGCTACACCTTC
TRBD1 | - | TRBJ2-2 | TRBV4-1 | CASSHLQGRAGELFF | TGCGCCAGCAGCCACCTACAGGGGCGGGCCGGGGAGCTGTTTTTT
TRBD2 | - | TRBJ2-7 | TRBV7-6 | CASGSGRPTGEQYF | TGTGCCAGCGGTAGCGGGAGGCCCACGGGGGAGCAGTACTTC
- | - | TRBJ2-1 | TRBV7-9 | CASSLGPPYNEQFF | TGTGCCAGCAGCTTGGGTCCCCCTTACAATGAGCAGTTCTTC
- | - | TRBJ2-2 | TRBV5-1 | CASSTTGNTGELFF | TGCGCCAGCAGCACCACAGGGAACACCGGGGAGCTGTTTTTT
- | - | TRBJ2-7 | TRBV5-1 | CASSAAEGSREQYF | TGCGCCAGCAGCGCGGCGGAGGGATCGCGCGAGCAGTACTTC
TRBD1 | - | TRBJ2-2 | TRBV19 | CASSRDSETGELFF | TGTGCCAGTAGTAGGGACAGTGAAACCGGGGAGCTGTTTTTT
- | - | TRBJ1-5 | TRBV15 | CATSRDGGFSNQPQHF | TGTGCCACCAGCAGAGATGGAGGGTTTAGCAATCAGCCCCAGCATTTT
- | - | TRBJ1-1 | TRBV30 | CAWKRENTEAFF | TGTGCCTGGAAGCGAGAGAACACTGAAGCTTTCTTT
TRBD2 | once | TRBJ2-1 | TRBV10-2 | CASSPQRGNEQFF | TGCGCCAGCAGTCCCCAGCGGGGCAATGAGCAGTTCTTC
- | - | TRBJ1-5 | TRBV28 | CASREGNQPQHF | TGTGCCAGCAGGGAGGGCAATCAGCCCCAGCATTTT
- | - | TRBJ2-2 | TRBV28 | CASLSTGELFF | TGTGCCTCCCTCTCGACCGGGGAGCTGTTTTTT
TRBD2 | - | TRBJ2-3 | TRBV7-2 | CASSGGLAGGRVRDTQYF | TGTGCCAGCAGCGGCGGACTAGCGGGAGGAAGGGTGCGTGATACGCAGTATTTT
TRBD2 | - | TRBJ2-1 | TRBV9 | CASSNQRENVYNEQFF | TGTGCCAGCAGCAACCAGCGGGAAAACGTATACAATGAGCAGTTCTTC
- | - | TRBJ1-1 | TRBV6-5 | CASSYSRGNTEAFF | TGTGCCAGCAGTTACTCCCGGGGGAACACTGAAGCTTTCTTT
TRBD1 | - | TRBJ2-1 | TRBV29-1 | CSVESVQGQSSYNEQFF | TGCAGCGTTGAGTCGGTCCAGGGACAGAGCTCCTACAATGAGCAGTTCTTC
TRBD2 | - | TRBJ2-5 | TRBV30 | CAWSVRGLAGWETQYF | TGTGCCTGGAGTGTCAGGGGACTAGCTGGCTGGGAGACCCAGTACTTC
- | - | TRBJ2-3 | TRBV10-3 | CAISRTSPSTDTQYF | TGTGCCATCAGCCGCACTAGCCCCAGCACAGATACGCAGTATTTT
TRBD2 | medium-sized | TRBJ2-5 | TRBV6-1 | CASSGAGGSETQYF | TGTGCCAGCAGTGGAGCGGGAGGATCAGAGACCCAGTACTTC
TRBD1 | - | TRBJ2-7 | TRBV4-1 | CASSPRDRGNYEQYF | TGCGCCAGCAGCCCTAGGGACAGGGGGAACTACGAGCAGTACTTC
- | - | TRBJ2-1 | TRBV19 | CASSIGGGDAYNEQFF | TGTGCCAGTAGTATTGGTGGCGGGGATGCCTACAATGAGCAGTTCTTC
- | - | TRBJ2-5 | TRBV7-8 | CASSITPDQETQYF | TGTGCCAGCAGTATAACCCCAGATCAAGAGACCCAGTACTTC
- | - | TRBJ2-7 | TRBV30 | CAWSGVYEQYF | TGTGCCTGGAGTGGGGTCTACGAGCAGTACTTC
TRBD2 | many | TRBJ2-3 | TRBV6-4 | CASSEGGSPTDTQYF | TGTGCCAGCAGTGAGGGCGGGAGCCCCACAGATACGCAGTATTTT